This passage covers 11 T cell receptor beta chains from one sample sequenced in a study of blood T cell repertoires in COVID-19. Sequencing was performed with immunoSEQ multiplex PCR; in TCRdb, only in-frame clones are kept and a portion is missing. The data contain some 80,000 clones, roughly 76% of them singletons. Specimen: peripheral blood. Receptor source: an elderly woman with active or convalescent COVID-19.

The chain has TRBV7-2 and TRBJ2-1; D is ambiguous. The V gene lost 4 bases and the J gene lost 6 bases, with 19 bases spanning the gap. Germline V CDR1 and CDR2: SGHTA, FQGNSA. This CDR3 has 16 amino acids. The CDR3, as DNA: TGTGCCAGCAGCTCCCCAGTCGGAGCAGTAGGCAATGAGCAGTTCTTC. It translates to CASSSPVGAVGNEQFF.

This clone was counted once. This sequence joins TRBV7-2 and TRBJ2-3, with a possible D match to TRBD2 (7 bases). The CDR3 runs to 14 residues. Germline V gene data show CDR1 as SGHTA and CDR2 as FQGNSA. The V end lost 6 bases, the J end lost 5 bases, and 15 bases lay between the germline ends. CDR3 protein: CASRSWGGLDTQYF. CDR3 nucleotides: TGTGCCAGCAGAAGCTGGGGGGGCTTAGATACGCAGTATTTT.

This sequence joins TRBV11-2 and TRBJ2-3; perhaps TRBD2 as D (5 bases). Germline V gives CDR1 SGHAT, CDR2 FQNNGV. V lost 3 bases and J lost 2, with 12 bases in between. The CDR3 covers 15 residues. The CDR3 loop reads CASSLMLRDTDTQYF. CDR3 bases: TGTGCCAGCAGCTTGATGTTACGGGACACAGATACGCAGTATTTT. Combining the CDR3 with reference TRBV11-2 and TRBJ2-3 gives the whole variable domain EAGVAQSPRYKIIEKRQSVAFWCNPISGHATLYWYQQILGQGPKLLIQFQNNGVVDDSQLPKDRFSAERLKGVDSTLKIQPAKLEDSAVYLCASSLMLRDTDTQYFGPGTRLTVL.

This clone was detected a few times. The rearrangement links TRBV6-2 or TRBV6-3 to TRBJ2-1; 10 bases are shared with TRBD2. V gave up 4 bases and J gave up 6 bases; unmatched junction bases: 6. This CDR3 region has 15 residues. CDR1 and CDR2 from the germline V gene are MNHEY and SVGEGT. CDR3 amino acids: CASSSGLAETNEQFF. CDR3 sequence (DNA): TGTGCCAGCAGTTCAGGACTAGCGGAAACCAATGAGCAGTTCTTC.

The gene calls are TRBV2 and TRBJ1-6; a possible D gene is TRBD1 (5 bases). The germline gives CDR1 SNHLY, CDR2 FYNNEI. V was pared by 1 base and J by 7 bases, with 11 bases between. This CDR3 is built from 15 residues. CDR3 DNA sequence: TGTGCCAGCAGTGAAGAGGGCAGGGCCAATTCACCCCTCCACTTT. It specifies CASSEEGRANSPLHF.

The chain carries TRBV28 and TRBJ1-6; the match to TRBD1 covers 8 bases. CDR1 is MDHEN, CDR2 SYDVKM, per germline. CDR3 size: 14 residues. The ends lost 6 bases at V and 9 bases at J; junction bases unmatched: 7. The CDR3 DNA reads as TGTGCCAGCAGATCGGACAGGGCTGGTTCACCCCTCCACTTT. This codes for CASRSDRAGSPLHF.

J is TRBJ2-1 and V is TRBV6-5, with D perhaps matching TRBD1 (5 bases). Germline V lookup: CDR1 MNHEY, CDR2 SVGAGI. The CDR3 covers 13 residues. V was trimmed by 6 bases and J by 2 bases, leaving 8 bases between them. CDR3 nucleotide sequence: TGTGCCAGCAGGGGGCCAACCTACAATGAGCAGTTCTTC. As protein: CASRGPTYNEQFF.

DNA of the CDR3: TGTGCCACCAGCAGAAACCTGATTCCCTCGGGACTAGCGGGGGGGGAGACCCAGTACTTC. Encoded protein: CATSRNLIPSGLAGGETQYF. The chain is built from TRBV15 and TRBJ2-5; 16 bases agree with TRBD2. V shed 2 bases and J 5 bases; nucleotides not matched to a gene: 14. The CDR3 contains 20 residues. From germline, CDR1 is LNHNV and CDR2 YYDKDF (reference sequence). The full variable domain, with the rest looked up from reference TRBV15 and TRBJ2-5, is DAMVIQNPRYQVTQFGKPVTLSCSQTLNHNVMYWYQQKSSQAPKLLFHYYDKDFNNEADTPDNFQSRRPNTSFCFLDIRSPGLGDTAMYLCATSRNLIPSGLAGGETQYFGPGTRLLVL.

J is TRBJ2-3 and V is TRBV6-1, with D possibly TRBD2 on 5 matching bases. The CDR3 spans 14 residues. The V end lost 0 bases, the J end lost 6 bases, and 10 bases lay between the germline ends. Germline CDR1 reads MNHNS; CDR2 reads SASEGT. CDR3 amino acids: CASSEAFGVDTQYF. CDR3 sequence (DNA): TGTGCCAGCAGTGAAGCGTTCGGGGTGGATACGCAGTATTTT.

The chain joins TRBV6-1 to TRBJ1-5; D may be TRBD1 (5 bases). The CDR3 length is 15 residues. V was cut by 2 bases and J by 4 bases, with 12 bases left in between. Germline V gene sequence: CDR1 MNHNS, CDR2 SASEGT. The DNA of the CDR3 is TGTGCCAGCAGTGAATACGGGGGGAAGAATCAGCCCCAGCATTTT. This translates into CASSEYGGKNQPQHF.

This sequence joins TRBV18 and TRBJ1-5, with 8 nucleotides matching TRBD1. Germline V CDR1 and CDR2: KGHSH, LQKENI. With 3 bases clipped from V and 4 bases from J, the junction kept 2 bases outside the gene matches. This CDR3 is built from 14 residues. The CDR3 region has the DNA TGTGCCAGCTCACCGGGACAGGCTAATCAGCCCCAGCATTTT. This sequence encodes CASSPGQANQPQHF.